Listed below are T cell receptor beta chains from one sample, sequenced in a study of T cell responses to AZD1222 COVID-19 vaccine. Some clones are missing from TCRdb's copy, which holds only in-frame ones; the method was immunoSEQ multiplex PCR. The sample holds fewer than 150,000 clones, around 89% seen once. The specimen comprised peripheral blood, sampled 28 days after the second AZD1222 dose. The origin of the receptors is an adult who received the AZD1222 COVID-19 vaccine. Both conserved end residues are part of each CDR3.

V gene	CDR3 length	J gene	CDR3 protein
TRBV18	17	TRBJ1-1	CASSDTGQGKMNTEAFF
TRBV15	18	TRBJ2-1	CATSRAGTSGRATNEQFF
TRBV7-8	15	TRBJ2-4	CASSSTTGAENIQYF
TRBV24-1	16	TRBJ2-1	CATSDQMGQGYNEQFF
TRBV27	17	TRBJ2-6	CASSLRFLRSGANVLTF
TRBV5-6	12	TRBJ2-1	CASSSEYNEQFF
TRBV19	13	TRBJ1-3	CASSGGTGNTIYF
TRBV23-1	13	TRBJ2-3	CAAPGTSTDTQYF
TRBV30	13	TRBJ1-1	CAWSVGGNTEAFF
TRBV7-9	16	TRBJ2-7	CASSPHLGDGPYEQYF
TRBV5-1	19	TRBJ2-1	CASSGQTINLAIGNNEQFF
TRBV6-5	14	TRBJ2-7	CASRSDRSSYEQYF
TRBV5-5	15	TRBJ2-7	CASSRGLAGVYEQYF
TRBV5-5	17	TRBJ2-3	CASSLEGLAGDRDTQYF
TRBV27	13	TRBJ2-7	CASRQAPSYEQYF
TRBV11-3	14	TRBJ1-3	CASSSRGRGNTIYF
TRBV7-8	15	TRBJ2-7	CASSPWAGESYEQYF
TRBV12-3/TRBV12-4	13	TRBJ2-7	CASTSGSYYEQYF
TRBV30	13	TRBJ1-1	CAWSAGLDTEAFF
TRBV6-5	15	TRBJ2-7	CASSYSTGGNYEQYF
TRBV6-2/TRBV6-3	13	TRBJ1-6	CASSYLSGSPLHF
TRBV28	12	TRBJ1-2	CAIGGLWDGYTF
TRBV4-3	15	TRBJ2-5	CASSQGTGLGETQYF
TRBV3-1/TRBV3-2	14	TRBJ2-7	CASSGTGDTYEQYF
TRBV7-3	14	TRBJ1-1	CASSDQGGITEAFF
TRBV27	16	TRBJ1-4	CASSPEVYREEEKLFF
TRBV4-2	15	TRBJ2-3	CASSQGTPVADTQYF
TRBV12-3/TRBV12-4	12	TRBJ1-4	CASKGGGEKLFF
TRBV14	15	TRBJ1-1	CASSHGQPQTSEAFF
TRBV12-3/TRBV12-4	13	TRBJ2-1	CASSSDGTNEQFF
TRBV28	14	TRBJ1-4	CASSLIGEDEKLFF
TRBV30	13	TRBJ1-2	CAWSRQGIWGYTF
TRBV6-5	16	TRBJ2-7	CASSYFQGADPYEQYF
TRBV27	16	TRBJ1-1	CASSPSAGEINTEAFF
TRBV5-6	14	TRBJ2-7	CASSSRGKLGEQYF
TRBV5-1	17	TRBJ1-2	CASSLDPSQGAVYGYTF
TRBV2	17	TRBJ2-7	CASSDPYGETGGYEQYF
TRBV13	15	TRBJ2-2	CASSLGQGNTGELFF
TRBV5-4	14	TRBJ2-7	CASTKMEGLYEQYF
TRBV7-3	15	TRBJ2-1	CASSSKRQGWNEQFF
TRBV4-3	15	TRBJ2-1	CASSVRQGATDEQFF
TRBV7-2	14	TRBJ2-7	CASSLVAGIHEQYF